Below, 22 T cell receptor beta chains from the same sample are listed, as sequenced in a study of blood T cell repertoires in COVID-19. This table comes from immunoSEQ multiplex PCR, and its TCRdb copy is limited to in-frame clones, with some not included. Of some 140,000 clones in the sample, more than 85% were seen once. Sequencing was carried out using peripheral blood. These receptors were taken from a man aged 45 to 65 with active or convalescent COVID-19.

The rearrangement joins TRBV7-2 to TRBJ1-2; tentative D call: TRBD1 (5 bases). The CDR3 is 14 amino acids. Germline CDR1 and CDR2: SGHTA and FQGNSA. Trimming stripped 3 bases from V and 4 bases from J, with 12 bases between. This CDR3 is CASSFLGEVYGYTF. The CDR3 nucleotides are TGTGCCAGCAGCTTTCTAGGGGAGGTCTATGGCTACACCTTC.

This clone was counted a single time. The chain is built from TRBV7-6 and TRBJ2-7, with TRBD2 as a possible D gene (5 bases). Between the trimmed V and J ends, which lost 1 base and 2 bases, there was a span of 12 bases. Germline lookup yields CDR1 SGHVS and CDR2 FNYEAQ. The CDR3 sequence is 15 residues long. The CDR3 DNA reads TGTGCCAGCAGCTTAGGAGGTGAGGGCCCCTACGAGCAGTACTTC. It codes for CASSLGGEGPYEQYF.

The V and J genes are TRBV10-3 and TRBJ1-2; D perhaps matches TRBD1 (5 bases). This CDR3 spans 16 amino acids. The V end was cut by 0 bases, the J end by 5 bases, with 16 bases between. The germline V gene encodes CDR1 ENHRY and CDR2 SYGVKD. This chain's CDR3 is CAISESDTLTGYGYTF. CDR3 nucleotide sequence: TGTGCCATCAGTGAGTCGGACACCCTGACTGGGTATGGCTACACCTTC.

This clone was picked up one time. The chain has TRBV5-1 and TRBJ1-1; TRBD1 matches 7 bases. This CDR3 contains 15 residues. V lost 4 bases to trimming and J lost 4 bases; unmatched junction nucleotides: 10. Germline V gene sequence: CDR1 SGHRS, CDR2 YFSETQ. The CDR3 region has the DNA TGCGCCAGCAGCGTACGACAGGGTGGAAGCACTGAAGCTTTCTTT. Residues: CASSVRQGGSTEAFF.

As DNA, the CDR3 is TGCGCCAGCAGCAACCGGGCCCCAGGGCAAAATGAGCAGTTCTTC. Amino acid sequence: CASSNRAPGQNEQFF. This chain joins TRBV5-1 and TRBJ2-1; tentatively, D is TRBD1 (5 bases). In germline, CDR1 is SGHRS, CDR2 YFSETQ. The V end lost 4 bases, the J end lost 7 bases, and 18 bases lay between the germline ends. The CDR3 is 15 amino acids.

This clone was counted once. The rearrangement joins TRBV7-6 to TRBJ1-3, with TRBD1 identical over 8 bases. V shed 5 bases and J 4 bases; nucleotides not matched to a gene: 13. The CDR3 is made up of 17 amino acids. From germline, CDR1 is SGHVS and CDR2 FNYEAQ. The DNA for the CDR3 is TGTGCCAGCAGCCCGACTGGGACAGGAGTGTCCGGAAACACCATATATTTT. Its protein product is CASSPTGTGVSGNTIYF.

This chain connects TRBV7-2 to TRBJ2-1; 11 nucleotides line up with TRBD1. In germline, CDR1 is SGHTA, CDR2 FQGNSA. CDR3 length: 18 amino acids. V dropped 4 bases and J dropped 0; count of bases not matched to a gene: 8. The CDR3 here is CASSSRTGGPLSYNEQFF. CDR3 DNA sequence: TGTGCCAGCAGCTCACGGACAGGGGGCCCTCTCTCCTACAATGAGCAGTTCTTC.

The chain joins TRBV19 to TRBJ1-6, with TRBD1 matching over 7 bases. From germline, CDR1 is LNHDA and CDR2 SQIVND (reference sequence). V was pared by 7 bases and J by 2 bases, with 20 bases of the junction left unmatched. The length of the CDR3 is 20 residues. The CDR3 spells CASTELVVPGQGAYNSPLHF. The CDR3 nucleotides read TGTGCCAGTACCGAGTTAGTAGTCCCTGGGCAGGGGGCCTATAATTCACCCCTCCACTTT.

The chain employs TRBV5-4 and TRBJ2-7; 13 positions agree with TRBD2. Germline V gene data show CDR1 as SGHNT and CDR2 as YYREEE (reference sequence). V lost 3 bases and J lost 4; bases outside the gene matches: 7. This CDR3 contains 16 residues. In DNA, the CDR3 is TGTGCCAGCAGCTCTACTAGCGGGAGGGGGTGGTACGAGCAGTACTTC. Its protein is CASSSTSGRGWYEQYF.

The chain recombines TRBV13 with TRBJ1-1; 7 bases map to TRBD1. CDR1 and CDR2 from the germline V gene are PRHDT and FYEKMQ (reference sequence). V was pared by 3 bases and J by 5 bases, with 3 bases of the junction left unmatched. The CDR3 extends over 13 amino acids. CDR3 nucleotide sequence: TGTGCCAGCAGCTTGGACAGGTGGACTGAAGCTTTCTTT. Translated, it gives CASSLDRWTEAFF.

CDR3 amino acids: CASSPGQGVDTQYF. The CDR3 coding sequence is TGCGCCAGTTCACCGGGACAGGGGGTGGATACGCAGTATTTT. This chain links TRBV10-2 with TRBJ2-3; 11 positions match TRBD1. V was clipped by 9 bases and J by 6 bases; unmatched bases: 8. The CDR3 covers 14 residues. Per the germline V gene, CDR1 is WSHSY and CDR2 is SAAADI.

The chain carries TRBV28 and TRBJ1-2; a possible D gene is TRBD1 (6 bases). Germline V gene sequence: CDR1 MDHEN, CDR2 SYDVKM. V was clipped by 5 bases and J by 7 bases, with 14 bases between them. This CDR3 spans 13 amino acids. The CDR3 DNA reads as TGTGCCAGCAGTAAAGGGGGTGCTGCTGGCTACACCTTC. Its translation: CASSKGGAAGYTF.

This sequence joins TRBV11-2 and TRBJ2-5; 7 bases line up with TRBD2. The CDR3 is 13 amino acids. Germline V gene sequence: CDR1 SGHAT, CDR2 FQNNGV. J lost 4 bases, V lost 7 bases, and 6 bases had no gene match. DNA of the CDR3: TGTGCCAGCAAGCGGGAAAAGGGAGAGACCCAGTACTTC. Protein sequence: CASKREKGETQYF.

This chain links TRBV6-1 with TRBJ1-5, with a weak D call TRBD1 (5 bases). The CDR3 sequence is 13 residues long. CDR1 MNHNS and CDR2 SASEGT come from the germline V gene. V was shortened by 1 base and J by 9 bases, with 10 bases between the two germline ends. CDR3 sequence: CASSEGGGWPQHF. DNA for the CDR3: TGTGCCAGCAGTGAAGGGGGGGGTTGGCCCCAGCATTTT.

V is TRBV3-1 (or the pseudogene TRBV3-2) and J is TRBJ2-1; perhaps TRBD2 as D (5 bases). With 3 bases removed from V and 6 bases from J, the gap between germline ends came to 15 bases. The CDR3 has 15 amino acids. From germline, CDR1 is LGHDT and CDR2 YNNKEL (reference sequence). CDR3 nucleotide sequence: TGTGCCAGCAGCCAGGGTCGGACTCCCTCCAATGAGCAGTTCTTC. Amino acid sequence: CASSQGRTPSNEQFF.

The chain combines TRBV2 with TRBJ1-5, with a tentative D call TRBD1 (6 bases). Trimming cost V 5 bases and J 5 bases, with 19 bases left between them. The germline gives CDR1 SNHLY, CDR2 FYNNEI. CDR3 length: 16 residues. The CDR3 coding sequence is TGTGCCAGCAGTCCCAGGTTCAGGGGTGGGGATCAGCCCCAGCATTTT. This encodes CASSPRFRGGDQPQHF.

This rearrangement joins TRBV19 to TRBJ1-1; D not resolved. V was pared by 5 bases and J by 0 bases, with 13 bases between. CDR3 length equals 15 residues. Germline lookup yields CDR1 LNHDA and CDR2 SQIVND (reference sequence). The DNA for the CDR3 is TGTGCCAGTAGTCCTCCTTATACGGTGAACACTGAAGCTTTCTTT. Translation: CASSPPYTVNTEAFF.

The chain has TRBV6-1 and TRBJ2-7, with a possible D match to TRBD2 (6 bases). This CDR3 spans 16 amino acids. V was clipped by 2 bases and J by 0 bases, with 14 bases between them. Germline CDR1 MNHNS, CDR2 SASEGT. This chain's CDR3 is CASSEPQRAVSYEQYF. Written as DNA, the CDR3 is TGTGCCAGCAGTGAACCCCAGCGGGCGGTCTCCTACGAGCAGTACTTC.

This clone appeared a single time. This rearrangement joins TRBV27 to TRBJ1-5; D remains unclear. V was shortened by 4 bases and J by 7 bases, with 14 bases between the two germline ends. Germline assignment: CDR1 MNHEY and CDR2 SMNVEV (reference sequence). This CDR3 comprises 14 residues. The CDR3 is CASSSTPTGQPQHF. The DNA for the CDR3 is TGTGCCAGCAGTTCCACTCCGACCGGGCAGCCCCAGCATTTT.

J is TRBJ1-6 and V is TRBV2, with a weak D call TRBD1 (5 bases). From germline, CDR1 is SNHLY and CDR2 FYNNEI. V was shortened by 3 bases and J by 7 bases, with 10 bases between the two germline ends. The CDR3 is 14 amino acids. The CDR3 sequence is CASSESRQNSPLHF. The CDR3, as DNA: TGTGCCAGCAGTGAGTCGAGACAGAATTCACCCCTCCACTTT.

The rearrangement uses TRBV6-1 and TRBJ1-2, with D possibly being TRBD1 (6 bases). CDR1 is MNHNS and CDR2 is SASEGT in the germline V gene. This CDR3 has 18 amino acids. Between the trimmed V and J ends, which lost 1 base and 6 bases, there was a span of 24 bases. The CDR3 coding sequence is TGTGCCAGCAGTGAAGGGGCGGGGGCGCGGAGTTTCACAAATGGCTACACCTTC. Amino acid sequence: CASSEGAGARSFTNGYTF.

V usage is TRBV5-6 and J usage is TRBJ2-1, with a possible D match to TRBD2 (5 bases). The V end lost 4 bases, the J end lost 4 bases, and 15 bases lay between the germline ends. The V gene's germline CDR1 is SGHDT and CDR2 YYEEEE. CDR3 length equals 15 residues. CDR3 amino acids: CASSPSAGRYNEQFF. DNA for the CDR3: TGTGCCAGCAGCCCCTCTGCGGGTCGGTACAATGAGCAGTTCTTC.